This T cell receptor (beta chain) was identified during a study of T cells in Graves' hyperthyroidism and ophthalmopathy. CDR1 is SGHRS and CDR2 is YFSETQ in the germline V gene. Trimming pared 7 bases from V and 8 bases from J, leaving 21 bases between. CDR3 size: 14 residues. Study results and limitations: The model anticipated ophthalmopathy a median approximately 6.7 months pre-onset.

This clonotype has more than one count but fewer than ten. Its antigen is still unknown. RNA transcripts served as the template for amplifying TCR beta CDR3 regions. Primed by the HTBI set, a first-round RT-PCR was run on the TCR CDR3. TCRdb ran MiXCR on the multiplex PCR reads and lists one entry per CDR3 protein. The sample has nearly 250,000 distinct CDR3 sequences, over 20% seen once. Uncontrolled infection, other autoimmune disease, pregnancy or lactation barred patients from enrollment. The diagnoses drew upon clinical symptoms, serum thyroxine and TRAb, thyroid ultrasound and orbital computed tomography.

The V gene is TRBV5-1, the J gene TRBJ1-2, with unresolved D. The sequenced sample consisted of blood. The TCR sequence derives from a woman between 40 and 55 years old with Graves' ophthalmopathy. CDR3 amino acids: CASSPGGRVLGYTF. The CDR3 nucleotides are TGCGCCAGCTCGCCCGGCGGACGAGTTCTAGGCTACACCTTC.